The present T cell receptor (beta chain) was sequenced within a study of blood T cell repertoires in COVID-19. In the study overall: Both acute and convalescent COVID-19 samples were obtained from the United States, Italy and Spain.

In the study's own analysis: Researchers report that nucleated cell counts were estimated from reference gene primer amplification. TCRdb keeps only in-frame clones here, not all; method: immunoSEQ multiplex PCR. For V, J and clone size, that table is used; D and trimming come from the DNA. The sample lists about 140,000 clones, 70% to 85% occurring once. Germline values: CDR1 SNHLY, CDR2 FYNNEI. The V and J ends lost 6 bases and 1 base respectively, with 12 bases between them. This CDR3 is 14 amino acids long. In this sample, this clone turned up once. This clonotype originated in an elderly woman in a cohort sampled during active or convalescent COVID-19. Sequencing was performed on peripheral blood. V usage is TRBV2 and J usage is TRBJ1-1; no clear D. In DNA, the CDR3 is TGTGCCAGCAGCCGTCGGGAGGGGAACACTGAAGCTTTCTTT. This codes for CASSRREGNTEAFF.